These 2 T cell receptor beta chains share one sample of origin, sequenced in a study of blood T cell repertoires in COVID-19. This table comes from immunoSEQ multiplex PCR, and its TCRdb copy is limited to in-frame clones, with some not included. This sample has under 200,000 clones, with roughly 90% found just once. Sequencing was carried out using peripheral blood. Source of these receptors: a young man with acute or convalescent COVID-19.

This chain uses TRBV6-5 with TRBJ1-2; no firm D call. The germline V and J ends were trimmed by 0 bases and 4 bases, with 12 bases remaining between them. The germline CDR1 and CDR2 sequences are MNHEY and SVGAGI. This CDR3 is 15 amino acids long. CDR3 amino acids: CASSYSTGAPYGYTF. CDR3 DNA: TGTGCCAGCAGTTACTCAACCGGAGCCCCCTATGGCTACACCTTC.

This clone has ten or more counts. The chain employs TRBV7-7 and TRBJ2-3; D is unclear. This CDR3 is 13 amino acids long. Germline-derived CDR1 and CDR2 are SSHAT and FNYEAQ (reference sequence). The V end was cut by 1 base, the J end by 6 bases, with 8 bases between. CDR3 DNA: TGTGCCAGCAGCTTAGGGATCGGGGATACGCAGTATTTT. The encoded protein is CASSLGIGDTQYF.